The next 3 T cell receptor beta chains were all read from a single sample in a study of blood T cell repertoires in COVID-19. Clones were sequenced by immunoSEQ multiplex PCR, and TCRdb holds only the in-frame ones, with some missing. The repertoire includes 200,000 or so clones, approximately 89% of them detected once, and over 2% sits in the top ten. The specimen sequenced was PBMCs or T cells enriched from blood (not recorded which). These receptor sequences come from a middle-aged woman with acute COVID-19.

The rearrangement links TRBV15 to TRBJ1-2, with D unresolved. Germline CDR1 is LNHNV and CDR2 is YYDKDF (reference sequence). There are 13 residues in the CDR3. The V gene lost 0 bases and the J gene lost 1 base, with 3 bases spanning the gap. CDR3 sequence reads: CATSRDNNYGYTF. CDR3 bases: TGTGCCACCAGCAGAGACAATAACTATGGCTACACCTTC.

J is TRBJ1-1 and V is TRBV19, with D perhaps matching TRBD1 (6 bases). Deletions cut 1 base from V and 1 base from J, with 7 bases between. CDR3 length equals 14 residues. Per germline, CDR1 LNHDA and CDR2 SQIVND (reference sequence). CDR3 coding DNA: TGTGCCAGTAGTATAGCAGGGGCGAACACTGAAGCTTTCTTT. Its translation is CASSIAGANTEAFF. Complete variable domain (other parts from reference TRBV19 and TRBJ1-1): DGGITQSPKYLFRKEGQNVTLSCEQNLNHDAMYWYRQDPGQGLRLIYYSQIVNDFQKGDIAEGYSVSREKKESFPLTVTSAQKNPTAFYLCASSIAGANTEAFFGQGTRLTVV.

The gene calls are TRBV4-1 and TRBJ1-1; D perhaps matches TRBD1 (6 bases). The CDR3 has 16 amino acids. The germline V and J ends were trimmed by 3 bases and 0 bases, with 14 bases remaining between them. The germline CDR1 and CDR2 sequences are MGHRA and YSYEKL. Here the CDR3 reads CASSHRMTGMNTEAFF. The CDR3 nucleotides are TGCGCCAGCAGCCATAGAATGACAGGAATGAACACTGAAGCTTTCTTT.